A single sample is the source of the 32 T cell receptor beta chains below, sequenced in a study of blood T cells in healthy people across ages. A J-beta primer mix and a sample-barcoded 5' primer were used in a second PCR of roughly 6 to 12 cycles. TCRdb re-derived calls from the 5' RACE reads in MiXCR, one entry per CDR3 protein. The sample holds some 1,800,000 distinct CDR3 sequences, roughly two fifths seen once. The sequencing input was blood. These receptors were obtained from a human donor in good health.

This sequence joins TRBV7-2 and TRBJ2-3; D gene unclear. Germline V gene sequence: CDR1 SGHTA, CDR2 FQGNSA. V was trimmed by 2 bases and J by 5 bases, leaving 11 bases between them. The CDR3 consists of 14 residues. The CDR3: CASSLLYRRDTQYF. The CDR3 nucleotides are TGTGCCAGCAGCTTATTGTACCGTCGAGATACGCAGTATTTT.

As for this clonotype: A read error is possible here, since a much larger clone lies one base away. The rearrangement joins TRBV28 to TRBJ2-5, with D perhaps matching TRBD1 (6 bases). The J call may be in error: the DNA end matches TRBJ2-7 better. Germline CDR1 and CDR2: MDHEN and SYDVKM. The CDR3 consists of 14 residues. CDR3 DNA sequence: TGTGCCGGCAGTTTTTTAGCCAGGGGCTACGAGCAGTACTTC. Encoded protein: CAGSFLARGYEQYF.

The CDR3 loop reads CSAHHYGAGLAFF. The CDR3 region has the DNA TGCAGTGCTCATCACTACGGAGCAGGGCTAGCTTTCTTT. This chain uses TRBV20-1 with TRBJ1-1; D is possibly TRBD1 (5 bases). Germline CDR1 is DFQATT and CDR2 is SNEGSKA (reference sequence). The CDR3 contains 13 residues. V was pared by 5 bases and J by 10 bases, with 20 bases between.

There are many counts of this clonotype. This rearrangement joins TRBV4-1 to TRBJ2-3; D is unresolved. Trimming removed 0 bases at V and 3 bases at J, with 4 bases between. Germline V gene data show CDR1 as MGHRA and CDR2 as YSYEKL. CDR3 length: 13 residues. CDR3 nucleotide sequence: TGCGCCAGCAGCCAAGACGCAACAGATACGCAGTATTTT. It codes for CASSQDATDTQYF.

This clonotype turned up a few times. The CDR3, as DNA: TGTGCCAGCATGGTTAGCGAGACCCAGTACTTC. Residues: CASMVSETQYF. The chain joins TRBV6-6 to TRBJ2-5; D is unresolved. Germline V gives CDR1 MNHNY, CDR2 SVGAGI (reference sequence). Deletions cut 7 bases from V and 5 bases from J, with 8 bases between. The CDR3 runs to 11 residues.

This clonotype was seen a few times. This sequence joins TRBV7-6 and TRBJ1-4; unclear D gene. CDR1 is SGHVS and CDR2 is FNYEAQ in the germline V gene. CDR3 length: 12 residues. Deletions cut 1 base from V and 9 bases from J, with 6 bases between. The CDR3 protein is CASSLVGQKLFF. The CDR3 nucleotides are TGTGCCAGCAGCTTAGTAGGCCAAAAACTGTTTTTT.

The chain employs TRBV4-1 and TRBJ2-3; 9 nucleotides match TRBD2. Germline CDR1 is MGHRA and CDR2 is YSYEKL. The CDR3 is 17 residues long. With V trimmed by 0 bases and J by 2 bases, 6 bases remained unmatched. The DNA for the CDR3 is TGCGCCAGCAGCCAAGAGTCTAGCGGGGATCCCACAGATACGCAGTATTTT. It is translated as CASSQESSGDPTDTQYF.

Only a few counts were recorded for this clonotype. The chain carries TRBV7-2 and TRBJ2-5, with 8 bases aligning to TRBD1. The V segment lost 5 bases and the J segment 4 bases; nucleotides outside the gene matches: 6. Germline V gene sequence: CDR1 SGHTA, CDR2 FQGNSA. The CDR3 runs 14 residues. Here the CDR3 DNA reads TGTGCCAGCAGCCCGGGACAGGTGGGAGAGACCCAGTACTTC. This codes for CASSPGQVGETQYF.

The rearrangement joins TRBV29-1 to TRBJ2-2, with 9 nucleotides matching TRBD2. With 7 bases clipped from V and 3 bases from J, the junction kept 6 bases outside the gene matches. CDR3 length: 14 amino acids. In germline, CDR1 is SQVTM, CDR2 ANQGSEA. CDR3 in amino acids: CSARTSADTGELFF. DNA for the CDR3: TGCAGCGCACGGACTAGCGCTGACACCGGGGAGCTGTTTTTT.

About this clonotype: Since the CDR3 does not end with the conserved phenylalanine or tryptophan, this likely comes from a read error. The chain has TRBV4-3 and TRBJ2-3, with 8 bases that match TRBD2. Per the germline V gene, CDR1 is LGHNA and CDR2 is YSLEER. The CDR3 consists of 15 residues. Losses at the gene ends were 1 base for V and 4 bases for J; bases not matched to a gene: 4. CDR3 in amino acids: CASSQGLAIADTQYL. The DNA for the CDR3 is TGCGCCAGCAGCCAAGGACTAGCGATTGCAGATACGCAGTATTTG.

This clonotype came up a few times. An end of the junction does not agree with germline; a read error may underlie this. J is TRBJ2-1 and V is TRBV4-1; unclear D gene. CDR1 is MGHRA and CDR2 is YSYEKL in the germline V gene. The length of the CDR3 is 14 residues. The CDR3 sequence is CAGSPGPIDNEQFF. The CDR3 DNA is TGCGCCGGCAGCCCGGGCCCTATAGACAATGAGCAGTTCTTC.

CDR3 DNA: TGTGCCAGCAGCGTAGGCGAAGGGACCTACAATGAGCAGTTCTTC. The encoded protein is CASSVGEGTYNEQFF. This chain connects TRBV9 to TRBJ2-1; D not resolved. This CDR3 has 15 amino acids. Trimming removed 0 bases at V and 2 bases at J, with 9 bases between. Germline V gives CDR1 SGDLS, CDR2 YYNGEE.

The chain has TRBV3-1 and TRBJ2-5, with D possibly being TRBD2 (6 bases). This CDR3 comprises 15 residues. Germline V gene data show CDR1 as LGHDT and CDR2 as YNNKEL (reference sequence). The germline V and J ends were trimmed by 1 base and 6 bases, with 15 bases remaining between them. The CDR3, as DNA: TGTGCCAGCAGCCAAGGGCGGGACCCGCAACAGACCCAGTACTTC. Its protein product is CASSQGRDPQQTQYF.

This clonotype turned up a few times. This sequence joins TRBV12-3 or TRBV12-4 and TRBJ2-3, with D maybe TRBD2 (5 bases). Trimming took 3 bases from V and 4 from J, leaving 11 bases between them. This CDR3 spans 14 amino acids. CDR3 sequence: CASSFSSRADTQYF. CDR3 nucleotides: TGTGCCAGCAGTTTTTCTAGCAGAGCAGATACGCAGTATTTT.

In this sample, this clonotype turned up a few times. The genes are TRBV15 and TRBJ2-7; D may be TRBD1 or TRBD2 (5 bases each). Germline V gene data show CDR1 as LNHNV and CDR2 as YYDKDF (reference sequence). The CDR3 sequence is 16 residues long. Trimming removed 1 base at V and 1 base at J, with 14 bases between. The CDR3 sequence: CATSRAKGSPSYEQYF. CDR3 nucleotide sequence: TGTGCCACCAGCAGAGCCAAGGGGAGCCCTTCCTACGAGCAGTACTTC.

This clonotype was counted at least ten times. V usage is TRBV7-9 and J usage is TRBJ2-6; D ambiguous. CDR3 length equals 14 residues. Germline loops: CDR1 SEHNR, CDR2 FQNEAQ (reference sequence). The V gene lost 3 bases and the J gene lost 0 bases, with 3 bases spanning the gap. CDR3 DNA: TGTGCCAGCAGCTTTACCTCTGGGGCCAACGTCCTGACTTTC. Translated, it gives CASSFTSGANVLTF.

The chain is built from TRBV27 and TRBJ1-2; maybe TRBD1 (5 bases). Germline lookup yields CDR1 MNHEY and CDR2 SMNVEV (reference sequence). With 6 bases removed from V and 6 bases from J, the gap between germline ends came to 14 bases. The CDR3 is 13 amino acids. CDR3 nucleotide sequence: TGTGCCAGCAGCCCCCACGGGGCGAATGGCTACACCTTC. Residues: CASSPHGANGYTF.

V and J are TRBV7-2 and TRBJ1-1; 9 bases line up with TRBD1. The CDR3 loop spans 15 amino acids. Trimming at V came to 2 bases and at J to 4 bases, leaving 5 bases not matched to a gene. Germline V gene lookup returns CDR1 SGHTA and CDR2 FQGNSA. The CDR3 DNA is TGTGCCAGCAGCTTACCGGGACAGGGAGGCACTGAAGCTTTCTTT. Protein product: CASSLPGQGGTEAFF.

There are a few counts of this clonotype. The genes are TRBV7-8 and TRBJ2-4, with 9 bases matching TRBD2. The V gene end was trimmed by 1 base and the J gene end by 2 bases; junction bases not matched to a gene: 9. The CDR3 totals 18 residues. Per germline, CDR1 SGHVS and CDR2 FQNEAQ. The CDR3 DNA follows: TGTGCCAGCAGCTTAGTTCTGCGGGGGGGCCGGACCAAAAACATTCAGTACTTC. Its protein is CASSLVLRGGRTKNIQYF. Full variable domain (outside the CDR3, taken from reference TRBV7-8 and TRBJ2-4): GAGVSQSPRYKVAKRGQDVALRCDPISGHVSLFWYQQALGQGPEFLTYFQNEAQLDKSGLPSDRFFAERPEGSVSTLKIQRTQQEDSAVYLCASSLVLRGGRTKNIQYFGAGTRLSVL.

The J gene is TRBJ2-7, the V gene TRBV4-2; TRBD2 matches at 7 bases. CDR1 and CDR2 from the germline V gene are LGHNA and YNFKEQ. V shed 1 base, J shed 6 bases, and the junction held 3 bases outside the gene matches. The CDR3 covers 13 residues. CDR3 coding DNA: TGTGCCAGCAGCCAAGGGTCGGGAGGCGAGCAGTACTTC. Its translation: CASSQGSGGEQYF.

This chain uses TRBV11-2 with TRBJ2-7; the match to TRBD1 covers 8 bases. Germline loops: CDR1 SGHAT, CDR2 FQNNGV. The trim removed 5 bases at V and 1 base at J, leaving 4 bases unmatched. The CDR3 is 14 amino acids. CDR3 sequence: CASSLHRGSYEQYF. CDR3 sequence (DNA): TGTGCCAGCAGCCTGCACAGGGGGTCCTACGAGCAGTACTTC.

The chain recombines TRBV12-3 or TRBV12-4 with TRBJ2-3; D is unclear. The CDR3 has 14 residues. Trimming pared 3 bases from V and 3 bases from J, leaving 10 bases between. The CDR3 protein is CASSLHGLTDTQYF. The DNA for the CDR3 is TGTGCCAGCAGTTTGCATGGGTTAACAGATACGCAGTATTTT.

This clonotype appeared a few times. V gene TRBV3-1 combines with J gene TRBJ1-2; weak D call: TRBD1 (6 bases). This CDR3 has 17 amino acids. Between the trimmed V and J ends, which lost 0 bases and 4 bases, there was a span of 18 bases. Germline assignment: CDR1 LGHDT and CDR2 YNNKEL (reference sequence). CDR3 sequence: CASSQEGEKQGGYGYTF. CDR3 DNA: TGTGCCAGCAGCCAAGAGGGTGAGAAACAAGGGGGCTATGGCTACACCTTC.

The table lists this clonotype with many counts. The chain carries TRBV7-2 and TRBJ2-7, with D unresolved. V lost 2 bases and J 4 bases, leaving 6 bases between the germline ends. Germline CDR1 and CDR2: SGHTA and FQGNSA. This CDR3 is built from 12 residues. In nucleotides, the CDR3 is TGTGCCAGCAGCTTAATGAGTTACGAGCAGTACTTC. Its translation: CASSLMSYEQYF. The full variable domain, rest sourced from reference TRBV7-2 and TRBJ2-7, is GAGVSQSPSNKVTEKGKDVELRCDPISGHTALYWYRQSLGQGLEFLIYFQGNSAPDKSGLPSDRFSAERTGGSVSTLTIQRTQQEDSAVYLCASSLMSYEQYFGPGTRLTVT.

In this sample, this clonotype turned up many times. The chain has TRBV29-1 and TRBJ2-5, with TRBD2 matching 11 bases. V was pared by 6 bases and J by 5 bases, with 5 bases of the junction left unmatched. Germline V gene sequence: CDR1 SQVTM, CDR2 ANQGSEA. CDR3 length: 13 amino acids. CDR3 sequence: CSVAGTSGETQYF. CDR3 nucleotides: TGCAGCGTGGCCGGGACTAGCGGTGAGACCCAGTACTTC.

This clonotype was seen only a few times. At one of its ends the junction is not consistent with the germline gene, which may arise from a read error. This chain uses TRBV6-5 with TRBJ2-3; 8 bases align to TRBD1. CDR3 length equals 15 residues. Germline CDR1 MNHEY, CDR2 SVGAGI. DNA of the CDR3: TGTGCCAGCAGTCCCAGGGGGCTGCGGACAGATACACAGTATTTT. Amino acids: CASSPRGLRTDTQYF.

This clonotype was picked up a small number of times. The V call is TRBV5-1, the J call TRBJ2-7, with 8 bases that match TRBD1. This CDR3 is built from 14 residues. V was pared by 7 bases and J by 2 bases, with 8 bases of the junction left unmatched. In germline, CDR1 is SGHRS, CDR2 YFSETQ. The CDR3 DNA reads TGCGCCAGCGGATCACAGGGGGATACCTACGAGCAGTACTTC. Translating it yields CASGSQGDTYEQYF.

The CDR3 sequence: CASSLMAGVDEQYF. The DNA for the CDR3 is TGTGCCAGCAGCTTAATGGCAGGGGTGGATGAGCAGTACTTC. The chain is built from TRBV7-3 and TRBJ2-5, with a tentative D call TRBD1 (6 bases). The CDR3 totals 14 residues. The germline V gene encodes CDR1 SGHTA and CDR2 FQGTGA. V lost 1 base and J 11 bases, leaving 17 bases between the germline ends.

Many counts were recorded for this clonotype. The rearrangement joins TRBV7-9 to TRBJ2-2; D ambiguous. Germline values: CDR1 SEHNR, CDR2 FQNEAQ (reference sequence). This CDR3 contains 14 residues. The germline V and J ends were trimmed by 2 bases and 0 bases, with 4 bases remaining between them. CDR3 coding DNA: TGTGCCAGCAGCTTACTAGCGAACACCGGGGAGCTGTTTTTT. Translation gives CASSLLANTGELFF.

The V gene is TRBV2, the J gene TRBJ1-2; D is possibly TRBD1 (6 bases). Trimming left V 0 bases short and J 7 bases short, with 18 bases between. The CDR3 contains 16 residues. The germline gives CDR1 SNHLY, CDR2 FYNNEI. As DNA, the CDR3 is TGTGCCAGCAGTGAAGCGCAGGAGGGGGTAGGAAGTGGCTACACCTTC. Residues: CASSEAQEGVGSGYTF. The whole variable domain, filled in from reference TRBV2 and TRBJ1-2, reads EPEVTQTPSHQVTQMGQEVILRCVPISNHLYFYWYRQILGQKVEFLVSFYNNEISEKSEIFDDQFSVERPDGSNFTLKIRSTKLEDSAMYFCASSEAQEGVGSGYTFGSGTRLTVV.

This clonotype was observed a handful of times. The chain combines TRBV20-1 with TRBJ2-6; D is unclear. The CDR3 spans 14 residues. Germline values: CDR1 DFQATT, CDR2 SNEGSKA (reference sequence). V was cut by 5 bases and J by 0 bases, with 8 bases left in between. CDR3 coding DNA: TGCAGTGCTGAAGGCAGCTCTGGGGCCAACGTCCTGACTTTC. It yields the protein CSAEGSSGANVLTF.

This clonotype was seen a few times. The J gene is TRBJ2-7, the V gene TRBV5-1, with a weak D call TRBD2 (6 bases). Trimming stripped 0 bases from V and 1 base from J, with 17 bases between. Germline lookup yields CDR1 SGHRS and CDR2 YFSETQ. This CDR3 has 17 residues. The CDR3 reads CASSLAAGYSVSYEQYF. In DNA form, the CDR3 reads TGCGCCAGCAGCTTGGCCGCGGGGTATAGTGTATCCTACGAGCAGTACTTC.